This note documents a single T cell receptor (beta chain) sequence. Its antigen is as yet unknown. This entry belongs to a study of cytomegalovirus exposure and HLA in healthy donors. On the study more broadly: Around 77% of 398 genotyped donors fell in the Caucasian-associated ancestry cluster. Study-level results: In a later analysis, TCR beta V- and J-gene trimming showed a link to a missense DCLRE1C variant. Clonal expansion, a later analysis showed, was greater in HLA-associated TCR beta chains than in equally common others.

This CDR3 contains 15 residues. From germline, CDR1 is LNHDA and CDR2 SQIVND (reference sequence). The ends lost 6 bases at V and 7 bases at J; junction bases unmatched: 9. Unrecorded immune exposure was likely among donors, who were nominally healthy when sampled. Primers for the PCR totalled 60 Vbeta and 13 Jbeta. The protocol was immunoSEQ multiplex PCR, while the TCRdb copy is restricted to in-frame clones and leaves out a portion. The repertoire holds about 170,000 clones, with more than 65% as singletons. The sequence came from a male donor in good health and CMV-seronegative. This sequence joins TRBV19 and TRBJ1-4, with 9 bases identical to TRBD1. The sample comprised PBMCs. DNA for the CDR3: TGTGCCAGTAGGGGACCGGGACAGGGCGGTGAAAAACTGTTTTTT. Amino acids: CASRGPGQGGEKLFF.